The clone carrying this TCR beta chain was detected only once. Measured with immunoSEQ multiplex PCR; TCRdb has only the in-frame clones, and not every one. The sample holds approximately 94,000 clones, 88% seen once. These data belong to a study of identifying expanded T cells in peripheral blood. No infections or other immune events were documented during collection. The sample consisted of blood. The sequence was collected from a person aged 18 to 75 in good health.

CDR3 region: CASSPSYPADSKLFF. CDR3 bases: TGTGCCAGCAGCCCCAGCTACCCGGCCGATTCAAAACTGTTTTTT. V is TRBV16 and J is TRBJ1-4; D ambiguous. The V end was cut by 4 bases, the J end by 10 bases, with 19 bases between. The germline V gene encodes CDR1 KGHSY and CDR2 FQNENV. The CDR3 length is 15 residues.